One and the same sample provided the 29 T cell receptor beta chains below, sequenced in a study of T cell changes during pregnancy in multiple sclerosis. Here immunoSEQ multiplex PCR was the method, and the copy in TCRdb shows in-frame clones only, minus some. The data contain just over 50,000 clones, 92% of them singletons. This specimen was CD4+ T cells from peripheral blood mononuclear cells, taken after pregnancy. The receptors originated from a female donor with multiple sclerosis, enrolled in a pregnancy study.

The V gene is TRBV7-2, the J gene TRBJ2-7; 11 nucleotides match TRBD2. The V and J ends lost 5 bases and 6 bases, in that order; junction bases with no gene match: 9. This CDR3 is built from 15 residues. Looked up from germline, CDR1 is SGHTA and CDR2 is FQGNSA. The CDR3 DNA follows: TGTGCCAGCAGCCTGCGACTAGCGGGAAGGGTCGAGCAGTACTTC. The encoded protein is CASSLRLAGRVEQYF.

CDR3 coding DNA: TGTGCCAGCAGCTTACCGAGGGGGTCGCCTGGCTACACCTTC. This gives the protein CASSLPRGSPGYTF. The chain joins TRBV5-4 to TRBJ1-2, with D tentatively TRBD1 (6 bases). This CDR3 is built from 14 residues. CDR1 and CDR2 from the germline V gene are SGHNT and YYREEE (reference sequence). The germline V and J ends were trimmed by 2 bases and 7 bases, with 15 bases remaining between them.

V and J are TRBV9 and TRBJ2-2, with D unclear. Looked up from germline, CDR1 is SGDLS and CDR2 is YYNGEE. V lost 4 bases and J 6 bases, leaving 13 bases between the germline ends. The CDR3 loop spans 14 amino acids. The CDR3 DNA sequence: TGTGCCAGCAGCCCCTCTACGTTAGCCGGGGAGCTGTTTTTT. Its protein product is CASSPSTLAGELFF.

This clone showed up just once. This chain joins TRBV7-8 and TRBJ2-5; TRBD2 matches at 12 bases. Germline trimming cut 8 bases from V and 6 bases from J; bases unmatched to any gene: 4. Germline V gene sequence: CDR1 SGHVS, CDR2 FQNEAQ. This CDR3 comprises 13 residues. The DNA of the CDR3 is TGTGCCAGCGGACTAGCGGGATTGAAGACCCAGTACTTC. It encodes CASGLAGLKTQYF. Full variable domain (missing parts from reference TRBV7-8 and TRBJ2-5): GAGVSQSPRYKVAKRGQDVALRCDPISGHVSLFWYQQALGQGPEFLTYFQNEAQLDKSGLPSDRFFAERPEGSVSTLKIQRTQQEDSAVYLCASGLAGLKTQYFGPGTRLLVL.

The gene calls are TRBV19 and TRBJ1-1, with D unresolved. Trimming cost V 7 bases and J 1 base, with 7 bases left between them. The CDR3 is made up of 12 amino acids. The V gene's germline CDR1 is LNHDA and CDR2 SQIVND (reference sequence). The CDR3 sequence: CASTHGNTEAFF. The CDR3 nucleotides read TGTGCCAGTACCCACGGGAACACTGAAGCTTTCTTT.

This chain links TRBV7-2 with TRBJ2-2; D gene uncertain. The CDR3 contains 16 residues. CDR1 SGHTA and CDR2 FQGNSA come from the germline V gene. V lost 4 bases and J 0 bases, leaving 12 bases between the germline ends. In DNA, the CDR3 is TGTGCCAGCAGCTATCTCTCGTTCGCGAACACCGGGGAGCTGTTTTTT. Residues: CASSYLSFANTGELFF.

This clone is a singleton in its sample. The chain uses TRBV6-5 and TRBJ2-7; TRBD1 agrees at 7 bases. The germline V gene has CDR1 MNHEY and CDR2 SVGAGI. The CDR3 length is 11 residues. With 5 bases clipped from V and 9 bases from J, the junction kept 4 bases outside the gene matches. The CDR3 spells CASSDDRVQYF. CDR3 nucleotide sequence: TGTGCCAGCAGTGATGACAGGGTGCAGTACTTC.

This clone has only one observation. The chain links TRBV15 to TRBJ1-1; TRBD1 aligns across 7 bases. Per germline, CDR1 LNHNV and CDR2 YYDKDF (reference sequence). The CDR3 spans 14 residues. With 6 bases clipped from V and 0 bases from J, the junction kept 4 bases outside the gene matches. CDR3 coding DNA: TGTGCCACCAGGGGACAGTTAATGAACACTGAAGCTTTCTTT. Translated, it gives CATRGQLMNTEAFF.

The chain links TRBV19 to TRBJ2-3, with 11 bases aligning to TRBD2. Germline CDR1 is LNHDA and CDR2 is SQIVND (reference sequence). The CDR3 sequence is 14 residues long. After removal of 6 bases from V and 4 bases from J, the junction contained 3 bases not matched to a gene. CDR3 in amino acids: CASRFSGRADTQYF. The CDR3 DNA reads as TGTGCCAGTAGATTTAGCGGGAGGGCAGATACGCAGTATTTT.

V is TRBV2 and J is TRBJ2-7, with D maybe TRBD2 (5 bases). Germline lookup yields CDR1 SNHLY and CDR2 FYNNEI. The CDR3 extends over 14 amino acids. The V and J ends lost 6 bases and 2 bases respectively, with 14 bases between them. CDR3 region: CASRTSGVPYEQYF. The CDR3 coding sequence is TGTGCCAGCAGAACCAGCGGTGTTCCCTACGAGCAGTACTTC.

A word on this clone: This sample includes further DNA sequences coding for the same CDR3. This chain joins TRBV9 and TRBJ1-1; 7 positions agree with TRBD1. After removal of 8 bases from V and 1 base from J, the junction contained 5 bases not matched to a gene. This CDR3 region has 13 residues. Germline CDR1 SGDLS, CDR2 YYNGEE. CDR3: CASSTGANTEAFF. The CDR3, as DNA: TGTGCCAGTTCTACAGGGGCGAACACTGAAGCTTTCTTT.

The gene calls are TRBV28 and TRBJ2-7; D is ambiguous. The V and J ends lost 7 bases and 4 bases respectively, with 26 bases between them. This CDR3 region has 17 residues. Germline CDR1 and CDR2: MDHEN and SYDVKM. This CDR3 is CASNPSRVAVYPYEQYF. The CDR3 DNA sequence: TGTGCCAGCAACCCGAGTCGGGTAGCAGTCTACCCATACGAGCAGTACTTC.

The chain uses TRBV5-6 and TRBJ1-2; TRBD1 matches at 7 bases. Germline V lookup: CDR1 SGHDT, CDR2 YYEEEE. Trimming removed 4 bases from V and 7 bases from J; junction bases left unmatched: 4. The CDR3 runs to 12 residues. The CDR3 DNA is TGTGCCAGCAGCCCGAGGACAGGTGGCTACACCTTC. Translated, it gives CASSPRTGGYTF.

This chain uses TRBV10-3 with TRBJ1-1; no clear D gene. V lost 6 bases and J 4 bases, leaving 12 bases between the germline ends. Germline CDR1 ENHRY, CDR2 SYGVKD. The CDR3 extends over 13 amino acids. The CDR3 sequence: CAIRVLSGTEAFF. CDR3 coding DNA: TGTGCCATCAGAGTCCTCTCGGGCACTGAAGCTTTCTTT.

The chain couples TRBV6-6 to TRBJ2-6; D uncertain. Between the trimmed V and J ends, which lost 4 bases and 0 bases, there was a span of 4 bases. Germline lookup yields CDR1 MNHNY and CDR2 SVGAGI (reference sequence). CDR3 length: 14 residues. CDR3 loop: CASSWLSGANVLTF. The CDR3 DNA reads as TGTGCCAGCAGTTGGCTCTCTGGGGCCAACGTCCTGACTTTC.

V gene TRBV19 combines with J gene TRBJ2-7, with D possibly being TRBD1 (7 bases). Germline CDR1 LNHDA, CDR2 SQIVND (reference sequence). The CDR3 sequence is 14 residues long. V gave up 4 bases and J gave up 5 bases, with 15 bases separating them. The CDR3 loop reads CASSNRQGGNEQYF. For the CDR3, the DNA is TGTGCCAGTAGTAACCGACAGGGAGGAAACGAGCAGTACTTC.

The sample holds one count of this clone. V and J are TRBV7-8 and TRBJ2-7; 7 positions match TRBD2. With V trimmed by 5 bases and J by 4 bases, 11 bases remained unmatched. The CDR3 consists of 15 residues. Germline V gene data show CDR1 as SGHVS and CDR2 as FQNEAQ. CDR3 protein: CASSLLEGGSYEQYF. CDR3 DNA sequence: TGTGCCAGCAGCCTTCTCGAGGGCGGGAGTTACGAGCAGTACTTC.

This rearrangement joins TRBV6-1 to TRBJ2-1; the D gene is possibly TRBD1 (6 bases). The CDR3 has 15 amino acids. The germline V gene has CDR1 MNHNS and CDR2 SASEGT. Deletions cut 1 base from V and 12 bases from J, with 19 bases between. CDR3 amino acids: CASSEGGGSSGVQFF. The DNA for the CDR3 is TGTGCCAGCAGTGAAGGAGGGGGATCGTCAGGAGTGCAGTTCTTC.

The chain combines TRBV15 with TRBJ2-2, with D uncertain. The V and J ends lost 0 bases and 0 bases respectively, with 8 bases between them. Germline CDR1 and CDR2: LNHNV and YYDKDF (reference sequence). The CDR3 sequence is 16 residues long. Written as DNA, the CDR3 is TGTGCCACCAGCAGAGAGGCGGCGCCGAACACCGGGGAGCTGTTTTTT. It codes for CATSREAAPNTGELFF.

The V call is TRBV2, the J call TRBJ1-3, with D perhaps TRBD1 (6 bases). CDR1 is SNHLY, CDR2 FYNNEI, per germline. CDR3 length: 15 residues. Trimming stripped 5 bases from V and 1 base from J, with 12 bases between. The DNA of the CDR3 is TGTGCCAGCAGTAACAAGGGGGTATCTGGAAACACCATATATTTT. This sequence encodes CASSNKGVSGNTIYF.

The chain employs TRBV28 and TRBJ2-1, with D perhaps matching TRBD2 (6 bases). Germline CDR1 is MDHEN and CDR2 is SYDVKM. The CDR3 is 15 amino acids. The ends were cut back, 6 bases at V and 12 bases at J, with 24 bases in the middle. CDR3 sequence reads: CASRSTGTSVWMQFF. CDR3 DNA: TGTGCCAGCAGGTCCACCGGGACTTCGGTGTGGATGCAGTTCTTC.

The chain joins TRBV28 to TRBJ1-1; no reliable D call. Trimming left V 1 base short and J 6 bases short, with 9 bases between. The CDR3 spans 13 residues. Germline V lookup: CDR1 MDHEN, CDR2 SYDVKM. CDR3 DNA sequence: TGTGCCAGCAGTTTATTGCCGAGCGCTGAAGCTTTCTTT. Protein product: CASSLLPSAEAFF. Based on the CDR3 plus reference TRBV28 and TRBJ1-1, the full variable domain is DVKVTQSSRYLVKRTGEKVFLECVQDMDHENMFWYRQDPGLGLRLIYFSYDVKMKEKGDIPEGYSVSREKKERFSLILESASTNQTSMYLCASSLLPSAEAFFGQGTRLTVV.

The chain uses TRBV28 and TRBJ2-1; maybe TRBD2 (6 bases). V lost 6 bases and J lost 15, with 15 bases in between. Looked up from germline, CDR1 is MDHEN and CDR2 is SYDVKM. CDR3 length equals 11 residues. The CDR3 DNA reads TGTGCCAGCAGCACGGGACTTAATTCGTTCTTC. Translated: CASSTGLNSFF.

The chain combines TRBV25-1 with TRBJ1-3; D is ambiguous. This CDR3 spans 12 amino acids. With 3 bases removed from V and 3 bases from J, the gap between germline ends came to 3 bases. The germline V gene encodes CDR1 MGHDK and CDR2 SYGVNS. The CDR3 reads CASSDLGNTIYF. The CDR3, as DNA: TGTGCCAGCAGTGATCTTGGAAACACCATATATTTT.

This clone was detected only once. This chain links TRBV6-1 with TRBJ1-5; 9 nucleotides line up with TRBD1. The trim removed 6 bases at V and 7 bases at J, leaving 7 bases unmatched. Germline CDR1 and CDR2: MNHNS and SASEGT. The CDR3 has 14 residues. The CDR3 nucleotides are TGTGCCAGCAGCCGGACAGGGGCGGACCAGCCCCAGCATTTT. As protein: CASSRTGADQPQHF.

The chain uses TRBV4-3 and TRBJ2-1, with 10 bases identical to TRBD1. The germline CDR1 and CDR2 sequences are LGHNA and YSLEER. Germline trimming cut 3 bases from V and 2 bases from J; bases unmatched to any gene: 4. There are 16 residues in the CDR3. This chain's CDR3 is CASSQGDRGPYNEQFF. The CDR3, as DNA: TGCGCCAGCAGCCAGGGGGACAGGGGTCCCTACAATGAGCAGTTCTTC.

The rearrangement links TRBV29-1 to TRBJ1-1; D is unclear. The germline CDR1 and CDR2 sequences are SQVTM and ANQGSEA. This CDR3 is built from 12 residues. V dropped 5 bases and J dropped 1 base, with 8 bases sitting between them. CDR3: CSVPDWNTEAFF. CDR3 DNA: TGCAGCGTTCCGGACTGGAACACTGAAGCTTTCTTT.

The V gene is TRBV11-2, the J gene TRBJ2-7, with 8 bases lining up with TRBD2. The CDR3 covers 15 residues. V gave up 4 bases and J gave up 6 bases; unmatched junction bases: 11. The germline gives CDR1 SGHAT, CDR2 FQNNGV. CDR3 region: CASSYVGAGAVEQYF. CDR3 bases: TGTGCCAGCAGCTACGTGGGAGCGGGAGCTGTCGAGCAGTACTTC.

The genes are TRBV9 and TRBJ2-2; no reliable D call. The germline gives CDR1 SGDLS, CDR2 YYNGEE. This CDR3 contains 13 residues. The V gene lost 4 bases and the J gene lost 0 bases, with 4 bases spanning the gap. In nucleotides, the CDR3 is TGTGCCAGCAGCCCTTCGAACACCGGGGAGCTGTTTTTT. It is translated as CASSPSNTGELFF.